These 3 T cell receptor beta chains share one sample of origin, sequenced in a study of CD8 T cells in Susac syndrome. With random hexamers, reverse transcription was performed on about 0.5 to 1 ug of RNA. MiXCR, run by TCRdb on the immunoSEQ multiplex PCR reads, gives a single entry per CDR3 protein. Among around 140,000 distinct CDR3 sequences listed, roughly 76% were seen once. The sample taken for sequencing was CD8+ T cells from PBMCs. The receptors come from a human donor with multiple sclerosis.

This sequence joins TRBV20-1 and TRBJ2-1; tentative D call: TRBD1 (5 bases). CDR1 is DFQATT, CDR2 SNEGSKA, per germline (reference sequence). The CDR3 totals 16 residues. V was cut by 0 bases and J by 4 bases, with 16 bases left in between. The CDR3 spells CSARDVDQGVYNEQFF. CDR3 nucleotide sequence: TGCAGTGCTAGAGATGTGGACCAAGGGGTTTACAATGAGCAGTTCTTC.

This clonotype has only a few counts. The V gene is TRBV7-2, the J gene TRBJ1-1, with TRBD1 matching 7 bases. The CDR3 length is 15 residues. J was trimmed by 5 bases and V by 0 bases; bases with no gene match: 6. Germline CDR1 and CDR2: SGHTA and FQGNSA. CDR3 in amino acids: CASSLAGARGTEAFF. The DNA for the CDR3 is TGTGCCAGCAGCTTAGCGGGGGCCAGGGGGACTGAAGCTTTCTTT.

The chain combines TRBV12-3 or TRBV12-4 with TRBJ1-5; D is uncertain. The CDR3 is 13 residues long. The ends were cut back, 5 bases at V and 5 bases at J, with 10 bases in the middle. The CDR3 loop is CASSSLGYQPQHF. The CDR3 DNA follows: TGTGCCAGCAGTAGCCTTGGGTATCAGCCCCAGCATTTT.